This T cell receptor beta chain was sequenced during a study of blood T cell repertoires in COVID-19. Study overall: Both acute and convalescent COVID-19 samples were obtained from the United States, Italy and Spain. The analysed material was cDNA or gDNA that came from T cells, B-cell-depleted T cells, or PBMCs.

A Seattle source enrolled patients during active infection and followed them longitudinally. Trimming removed 4 bases from V and 8 bases from J, with 12 bases in between. Germline lookup yields CDR1 SGHRS and CDR2 YFSETQ. The CDR3 runs to 13 residues. Authors' processing steps: Quantification of nucleated cells was approximated via reference gene primer amplification. Clones were read by immunoSEQ multiplex PCR, and TCRdb kept only the in-frame ones, dropping some. Clone size and the V and J calls come from that table; the DNA yielded D and trimming. The top ten clones hold over 4% of a sample with approximately 250,000 clones, 85% to 90% of them seen once.

This sequence originates from a woman aged 55-69 years with COVID-19, enrolled during active disease. The chain employs TRBV5-1 and TRBJ1-4, with a possible D match to TRBD1 (5 bases). The sequenced material came from peripheral blood. The DNA of the CDR3 is TGCGCCAGCAGCGGCAGGGTAGGCGAAAAACTGTTTTTT. The encoded protein is CASSGRVGEKLFF. Supplemented by reference TRBV5-1 and TRBJ1-4, the full variable domain reads KAGVTQTPRYLIKTRGQQVTLSCSPISGHRSVSWYQQTPGQGLQFLFEYFSETQRNKGNFPGRFSGRQFSNSRSEMNVSTLELGDSALYLCASSGRVGEKLFFGSGTQLSVL.